This TCR beta chain was identified in a study of T cell responses to AZD1222 COVID-19 vaccine. Looking at the study overall: Second doses were pooled across both intervals (about 4 or about 12 weeks). Study-wide results and limits: Distributed over spike, vaccine-associated CD4 TCRs predominated at 160-218 and 743-854. The donor group comprised mostly white British people and more females; the analysis possibly underestimated clonal diversity. An increase in Spike-specific TCR breadth and depth was observed after two AZD1222 doses.

Of note for this clone: The antigen remains unidentified.

This table comes from immunoSEQ multiplex PCR, and its TCRdb copy is limited to in-frame clones, with some not included. The sample has about 100,000 clones; 80% to 90% are singletons. The sequence derives from an adult in good health. Sequencing used peripheral blood, obtained on day 0 of AZD1222 vaccination.

The CDR3: CASSIDGQGMSGANVLTF. In nucleotides, the CDR3 is TGTGCCAGTAGTATAGATGGACAGGGGATGTCTGGGGCCAACGTCCTGACTTTC. This chain connects TRBV19 to TRBJ2-6, with 9 bases aligning to TRBD1. The CDR3 has 18 amino acids. In germline, CDR1 is LNHDA, CDR2 SQIVND (reference sequence). V was clipped by 0 bases and J by 1 base; unmatched bases: 4.